A single sample gave rise to the 16 T cell receptor beta chains below, sequenced in a study of cytomegalovirus exposure and HLA in healthy donors. Only in-frame clones appear in the TCRdb table, and some are missing; sequencing was by immunoSEQ multiplex PCR. The sample lists 150,000 to 200,000 clones, about 84% occurring once. Input material: PBMCs. Receptors originate from a woman aged 18-30 years in good health and CMV-seronegative.

This clone was found a few times. V and J are TRBV4-2 and TRBJ1-2; possibly TRBD1 for D (6 bases). Germline V lookup: CDR1 LGHNA, CDR2 YNFKEQ. The CDR3 runs to 16 residues. Trimming cost V 3 bases and J 6 bases, with 20 bases left between them. The CDR3 DNA reads as TGTGCCAGCAGCCACACGCCGACAGGAAATAAGGATGGCTACACCTTC. This codes for CASSHTPTGNKDGYTF.

The chain is built from TRBV9 and TRBJ1-4; D gene unclear. The CDR3 totals 15 residues. CDR1 is SGDLS and CDR2 is YYNGEE in the germline V gene. The V and J ends lost 1 base and 0 bases respectively, with 7 bases between them. The CDR3 DNA reads as TGTGCCAGCAGCGTAACAGCCTCAACTAATGAAAAACTGTTTTTT. Amino acids: CASSVTASTNEKLFF.

The chain joins TRBV6-6 to TRBJ2-1, with D maybe TRBD2 (5 bases). The CDR3 has 16 residues. Trimming removed 5 bases at V and 2 bases at J, with 16 bases between. CDR1 and CDR2 (germline): MNHNY, SVGAGI (reference sequence). CDR3 DNA sequence: TGTGCCAGCAGTGCCGAGGTGGGGAGAACCTACAATGAGCAGTTCTTC. Protein: CASSAEVGRTYNEQFF.

V usage is TRBV4-1 and J usage is TRBJ2-5, with TRBD1 identical over 11 bases. The CDR3 is 18 amino acids. Germline loops: CDR1 MGHRA, CDR2 YSYEKL. The trim removed 0 bases at V and 4 bases at J, leaving 10 bases unmatched. This CDR3 is CASSQDKFLGQGAETQYF. The CDR3 region has the DNA TGCGCCAGCAGCCAAGATAAATTTTTAGGACAGGGGGCAGAGACCCAGTACTTC.

The J gene is TRBJ1-2, the V gene TRBV19, with 8 bases aligning to TRBD1. Per the germline V gene, CDR1 is LNHDA and CDR2 is SQIVND (reference sequence). Unmatched junction bases numbered 5, after V lost 5 bases and J lost 0 bases. The CDR3 consists of 15 residues. The CDR3 DNA reads TGTGCCAGTAGTTCTCGGACAGGGTCTAACTATGGCTACACCTTC. It yields the protein CASSSRTGSNYGYTF.

V is TRBV9 and J is TRBJ2-7; D is ambiguous. Germline CDR1 reads SGDLS; CDR2 reads YYNGEE. V dropped 0 bases and J dropped 0 bases, with 7 bases sitting between them. This CDR3 spans 14 amino acids. The CDR3 region is CASSVVSGSYEQYF. The CDR3 coding sequence is TGTGCCAGCAGCGTAGTTAGTGGCTCCTACGAGCAGTACTTC.

The chain recombines TRBV6-5 with TRBJ1-1, with a tentative D call TRBD1 (5 bases). The CDR3 covers 13 residues. Germline V CDR1 and CDR2: MNHEY, SVGAGI. The V gene lost 10 bases and the J gene lost 3 bases, with 15 bases spanning the gap. The CDR3 region is CATHRFPDTEAFF. DNA of the CDR3: TGTGCCACGCACAGGTTCCCAGACACTGAAGCTTTCTTT.

CDR3 nucleotide sequence: TGTGCCAGCAGCCCTTGGGACAGGGGAGAGGAAAAACTGTTTTTT. Encoded protein: CASSPWDRGEEKLFF. The chain is built from TRBV7-9 and TRBJ1-4, with 10 bases that match TRBD1. In germline, CDR1 is SEHNR, CDR2 FQNEAQ (reference sequence). This CDR3 is built from 15 residues. V lost 5 bases and J lost 8; bases outside the gene matches: 8.

The chain uses TRBV25-1 and TRBJ2-1; D is unclear. CDR1 MGHDK and CDR2 SYGVNS come from the germline V gene. Between the trimmed V and J ends, which lost 0 bases and 5 bases, there was a span of 11 bases. The CDR3 is 15 amino acids. CDR3 DNA: TGTGCCAGCAGTGAATATAAGGCACAGAACAATGAGCAGTTCTTC. Amino acids: CASSEYKAQNNEQFF.

V usage is TRBV7-3 and J usage is TRBJ2-1; weak D call: TRBD1 (8 bases). The CDR3 length is 14 residues. Trimming took 3 bases from V and 6 from J, leaving 12 bases between them. Germline lookup yields CDR1 SGHTA and CDR2 FQGTGA. CDR3 protein: CASSFTGGVNEQFF. The CDR3 region has the DNA TGTGCCAGCAGCTTCACAGGGGGGGTCAATGAGCAGTTCTTC.

The chain uses TRBV6-4 and TRBJ2-1; TRBD2 aligns across 12 bases. The CDR3 length is 17 residues. The germline gives CDR1 MRHNA, CDR2 SNTAGT. The V gene end was trimmed by 3 bases and the J gene end by 5 bases; junction bases not matched to a gene: 8. This CDR3 is CASSELAGGGPNNEQFF. CDR3 nucleotide sequence: TGTGCCAGCAGTGAACTAGCGGGAGGAGGCCCAAACAATGAGCAGTTCTTC.

This sequence joins TRBV6-1 and TRBJ1-1; TRBD1 matches 9 bases. The CDR3 extends over 14 amino acids. Germline V lookup: CDR1 MNHNS, CDR2 SASEGT. J lost 7 bases, V lost 6 bases, and 9 bases had no gene match. The CDR3 DNA follows: TGTGCCAGCAGCCCCACAGGGGGCGCGGGTGAAGCTTTCTTT. The encoded protein is CASSPTGGAGEAFF.

This sequence joins TRBV2 and TRBJ2-3, with 7 bases matching TRBD2. Per germline, CDR1 SNHLY and CDR2 FYNNEI. The CDR3 totals 12 residues. After removal of 7 bases from V and 8 bases from J, the junction contained 6 bases not matched to a gene. In nucleotides, the CDR3 is TGTGCCAGCAACTTACTAGCGACTACGCAGTATTTT. As protein: CASNLLATTQYF.

The gene calls are TRBV4-1 and TRBJ2-3, with D tentatively TRBD2 (6 bases). The germline CDR1 and CDR2 sequences are MGHRA and YSYEKL. Trimming cost V 1 base and J 8 bases, with 19 bases left between them. The CDR3 contains 16 residues. As DNA, the CDR3 is TGCGCCAGCAGCCAAGGGGACTTGGCCCCTTCTGGTACGCAGTATTTT. Its translation: CASSQGDLAPSGTQYF.

The chain has TRBV6-1 and TRBJ1-2; D may be TRBD1 (5 bases). The V gene's germline CDR1 is MNHNS and CDR2 SASEGT. V lost 1 base, J lost 5 bases, and 14 bases lay in between. The CDR3 length is 15 residues. This CDR3 reads CASSEVGLRAYGYTF. The DNA for the CDR3 is TGTGCCAGCAGTGAAGTGGGACTCCGGGCTTATGGCTACACCTTC.

The gene calls are TRBV27 and TRBJ1-4; the match to TRBD1 covers 7 bases. The CDR3 consists of 17 residues. The trim removed 7 bases at V and 7 bases at J, leaving 18 bases unmatched. Germline assignment: CDR1 MNHEY and CDR2 SMNVEV (reference sequence). The CDR3 reads CASIGPAGPGGSEKLFF. The DNA of the CDR3 is TGTGCCAGCATAGGACCCGCCGGTCCAGGGGGAAGTGAAAAACTGTTTTTT.